Listed here are 28 T cell receptor beta chains from one sample, sequenced in a study of blood T cell repertoires in COVID-19. Data came from immunoSEQ multiplex PCR; TCRdb stores just in-frame clones and leaves some out. The sample consists of tens of thousands of clones, 60% to 85% of them appearing once. Source material: peripheral blood. Receptor source: a man aged 65 to 85 with acute or convalescent COVID-19.

The V gene is TRBV19, the J gene TRBJ1-1, with 8 bases fitting TRBD1. Trimming took 6 bases from V and 0 from J; bases not matched to a gene: 9. The CDR3 is 16 amino acids. The V gene's germline CDR1 is LNHDA and CDR2 SQIVND (reference sequence). This CDR3 reads CASSLHRGMMNTEAFF. The CDR3 DNA reads as TGTGCCAGTAGCCTTCACAGGGGGATGATGAACACTGAAGCTTTCTTT.

V gene TRBV5-1 combines with J gene TRBJ2-7; 8 nucleotides agree with TRBD1. The CDR3 consists of 17 residues. After removal of 0 bases from V and 4 bases from J, the junction contained 12 bases not matched to a gene. CDR1 SGHRS and CDR2 YFSETQ come from the germline V gene. CDR3 region: CASSLAIFGTGEYEQYV. The CDR3 DNA reads TGCGCCAGCAGCTTGGCAATCTTCGGGACAGGCGAATACGAGCAGTACGTC.

V usage is TRBV5-1 and J usage is TRBJ2-5; 15 bases are a match to TRBD2. CDR3 length: 15 residues. The V gene end was trimmed by 3 bases and the J gene end by 5 bases; junction bases not matched to a gene: 2. The germline V gene has CDR1 SGHRS and CDR2 YFSETQ. Here the CDR3 reads CASSSGTSGRETQYF. CDR3 DNA: TGCGCCAGCAGCTCCGGGACTAGCGGGAGGGAGACCCAGTACTTC.

This chain uses TRBV2 with TRBJ2-2; the match to TRBD2 covers 11 bases. After removal of 6 bases from V and 6 bases from J, the junction contained 3 bases not matched to a gene. Germline loops: CDR1 SNHLY, CDR2 FYNNEI. The CDR3 is 14 amino acids. The CDR3 DNA reads as TGTGCCAGCAGGTCGACTAGCGGGGCCGGGGAGCTGTTTTTT. Encoded protein: CASRSTSGAGELFF.

The chain links TRBV7-9 to TRBJ1-2; TRBD1 might be the D (5 bases). This CDR3 contains 16 residues. CDR1 SEHNR and CDR2 FQNEAQ come from the germline V gene (reference sequence). V lost 10 bases and J lost 3, with 24 bases in between. The CDR3 nucleotides are TGTGCCATAACTTCCGGGCAGGGAGGACTTGACTATGGCTACACCTTC. This encodes CAITSGQGGLDYGYTF.

The chain links TRBV18 to TRBJ2-2; 13 nucleotides align to TRBD2. Germline values: CDR1 KGHSH, CDR2 LQKENI. The V segment lost 6 bases and the J segment 3 bases; nucleotides outside the gene matches: 10. The CDR3 length is 18 residues. The CDR3 spells CASSPWTSGSLDTGELFF. The CDR3, as DNA: TGTGCCAGCTCTCCATGGACTAGCGGGAGTCTCGACACCGGGGAGCTGTTTTTT.

The chain has TRBV5-1 and TRBJ2-4; TRBD1 matches 8 bases. Per germline, CDR1 SGHRS and CDR2 YFSETQ. V lost 0 bases and J lost 7; bases outside the gene matches: 6. The CDR3 has 15 amino acids. The chain's CDR3 is CASSLVGRGQNIQYF. The CDR3 DNA reads TGCGCCAGCAGCTTGGTGGGCAGGGGGCAGAACATTCAGTACTTC. The whole variable domain, remainder taken from reference TRBV5-1 and TRBJ2-4, is KAGVTQTPRYLIKTRGQQVTLSCSPISGHRSVSWYQQTPGQGLQFLFEYFSETQRNKGNFPGRFSGRQFSNSRSEMNVSTLELGDSALYLCASSLVGRGQNIQYFGAGTRLSVL.

The chain combines TRBV3-1 (or the pseudogene TRBV3-2) with TRBJ2-1, with D tentatively TRBD1 (6 bases). The CDR3 is 16 amino acids. Per germline, CDR1 LGHDT and CDR2 YNNKEL (reference sequence). The V gene lost 5 bases and the J gene lost 8 bases, with 22 bases spanning the gap. CDR3 in DNA: TGTGCCAGCAGCTACGACCCAGGGGCAGGGGCTGATGAGCAGTTCTTC. Amino acids: CASSYDPGAGADEQFF.

The chain employs TRBV5-4 and TRBJ2-7; TRBD1 might be the D (5 bases). Germline V gene sequence: CDR1 SGHNT, CDR2 YYREEE (reference sequence). This CDR3 is built from 14 residues. The V end lost 0 bases, the J end lost 0 bases, and 7 bases lay between the germline ends. DNA for the CDR3: TGTGCCAGCAGCTTGGACAGGAGCTCCTACGAGCAGTACGTC. Translating it yields CASSLDRSSYEQYV.

This sequence joins TRBV27 and TRBJ2-5; tentatively, D is TRBD1 (5 bases). Per the germline V gene, CDR1 is MNHEY and CDR2 is SMNVEV (reference sequence). The V end was cut by 5 bases, the J end by 7 bases, with 26 bases between. This CDR3 has 17 residues. CDR3 bases: TGTGCCAGCAGTCCATTACTCCCGACAGCCCTAGACGGGACCCAGTACTTC. This gives the protein CASSPLLPTALDGTQYF.

The rearrangement joins TRBV5-4 to TRBJ2-1, with 7 nucleotides matching TRBD1. J lost 6 bases, V lost 0 bases, and 6 bases had no gene match. The germline CDR1 and CDR2 sequences are SGHNT and YYREEE (reference sequence). This CDR3 is built from 15 residues. The DNA of the CDR3 is TGTGCCAGCAGCTTGGTTACAGGGGTAGGCAATGAGCAGTTCTTC. It yields the protein CASSLVTGVGNEQFF.

The V call is TRBV6-5, the J call TRBJ1-2, with a tentative D call TRBD1 (6 bases). V lost 5 bases, J lost 8 bases, and 12 bases lay in between. The CDR3 covers 12 residues. The germline CDR1 and CDR2 sequences are MNHEY and SVGAGI. CDR3 nucleotides: TGTGCCAGCAGTCCGACTGGACAGGGCTACACCTTC. Translation: CASSPTGQGYTF.

The V and J genes are TRBV7-9 and TRBJ1-5; D unclear. V was trimmed by 2 bases and J by 0 bases, leaving 14 bases between them. Germline CDR1 and CDR2: SEHNR and FQNEAQ (reference sequence). The CDR3 is 17 amino acids. The chain's CDR3 is CASSLSTAGYSNQPQHF. The CDR3 bases are TGTGCCAGCAGCTTAAGTACAGCTGGCTATAGCAATCAGCCCCAGCATTTT.

The chain uses TRBV30 and TRBJ1-2, with D tentatively TRBD1 (5 bases). The CDR3 is 14 amino acids. CDR1 is GTSNPN, CDR2 SVGIG, per germline (reference sequence). Trimming stripped 7 bases from V and 5 bases from J, with 20 bases between. The CDR3 nucleotides read TGTGCCTCGAAGGCAGGGAAGGTCAAATATGGCTACACCTTC. Amino acid sequence: CASKAGKVKYGYTF.

V usage is TRBV7-2 and J usage is TRBJ1-2; D remains unclear. CDR3 length: 13 amino acids. V was cut by 1 base and J by 6 bases, with 9 bases left in between. Germline V gene lookup returns CDR1 SGHTA and CDR2 FQGNSA. The CDR3 DNA sequence: TGTGCCAGCAGCTTAGGAATACAGAATGGCTACACCTTC. Amino acids: CASSLGIQNGYTF.

CDR3 in amino acids: CASSLETANTEAFF. Written as DNA, the CDR3 is TGTGCCAGCAGCTTAGAGACAGCGAACACTGAAGCTTTCTTT. J is TRBJ1-1 and V is TRBV7-2; TRBD1 is a possible D gene (5 bases). Germline V lookup: CDR1 SGHTA, CDR2 FQGNSA. The CDR3 is 14 amino acids. Trimming took 1 base from V and 1 from J, leaving 7 bases between them. Supplemented by reference TRBV7-2 and TRBJ1-1, the full variable domain reads GAGVSQSPSNKVTEKGKDVELRCDPISGHTALYWYRQSLGQGLEFLIYFQGNSAPDKSGLPSDRFSAERTGGSVSTLTIQRTQQEDSAVYLCASSLETANTEAFFGQGTRLTVV.

The rearrangement uses TRBV9 and TRBJ2-3; the D gene is possibly TRBD2 (6 bases). V lost 0 bases to trimming and J lost 2 bases, with 16 bases between them. Per the germline V gene, CDR1 is SGDLS and CDR2 is YYNGEE. The CDR3 has 17 residues. CDR3 DNA sequence: TGTGCCAGCAGCGTAGGAGTCGGGCGGGGTAACACAGATACGCAGTATTTT. This codes for CASSVGVGRGNTDTQYF.

V is TRBV5-1 and J is TRBJ2-7; 10 nucleotides match TRBD1. Germline loops: CDR1 SGHRS, CDR2 YFSETQ. The CDR3 runs to 15 residues. J gave up 5 bases and V 7 bases, and 12 bases lay outside the gene matches. CDR3: CASSLGGTGENEQYF. DNA for the CDR3: TGCGCCAGCTCCCTTGGCGGGACAGGGGAGAACGAGCAGTACTTC.

The V and J genes are TRBV12-5 and TRBJ2-7, with D possibly being TRBD2 (6 bases). The CDR3 is 17 amino acids. Trimming took 2 bases from V and 0 from J, leaving 17 bases between them. Germline V gives CDR1 LGHNT, CDR2 FRNRAP. DNA of the CDR3: TGTGCTAGTGGTTTGATGTTCCGGGACTTTTGCTCCTACGAGCAGTACGTC. This encodes CASGLMFRDFCSYEQYV.

This clone was seen at least ten times. The V gene is TRBV19, the J gene TRBJ1-5; a possible D gene is TRBD1 (6 bases). V lost 7 bases and J lost 7, with 20 bases in between. This CDR3 comprises 15 residues. Per germline, CDR1 LNHDA and CDR2 SQIVND (reference sequence). In DNA form, the CDR3 reads TGTGCCAGTACCCACAGGGAGCTAAAGTTCCAGCCCCAGCATTTT. Translated, it gives CASTHRELKFQPQHF. The entire variable domain, with the rest obtained from reference TRBV19 and TRBJ1-5, is as follows: DGGITQSPKYLFRKEGQNVTLSCEQNLNHDAMYWYRQDPGQGLRLIYYSQIVNDFQKGDIAEGYSVSREKKESFPLTVTSAQKNPTAFYLCASTHRELKFQPQHFGDGTRLSIL.

The chain couples TRBV5-1 to TRBJ2-5; 8 nucleotides match TRBD1. This CDR3 comprises 19 residues. The germline gives CDR1 SGHRS, CDR2 YFSETQ. Trimming took 6 bases from V and 2 from J; bases not matched to a gene: 21. The CDR3 loop reads CASTPRVTGGSLLQETQYF. CDR3 DNA sequence: TGCGCCAGCACCCCGAGGGTAACAGGGGGGTCCCTGTTACAAGAGACCCAGTACTTC.

This clone was found once. The chain has TRBV2 and TRBJ1-1, with D perhaps matching TRBD1 (6 bases). The V and J ends lost 6 bases and 2 bases respectively, with 13 bases between them. Germline CDR1 SNHLY, CDR2 FYNNEI. CDR3 size: 14 residues. The CDR3 region has the DNA TGTGCCAGCAGACAACAGGGTTTCAACACTGAAGCTTTCTTT. Its translation: CASRQQGFNTEAFF.

With respect to this clone: This specimen includes other DNA sequences encoding the same CDR3. J is TRBJ1-4 and V is TRBV18; D is perhaps TRBD1 (6 bases). Trimming cost V 3 bases and J 7 bases, with 12 bases left between them. The CDR3 spans 14 residues. Germline V lookup: CDR1 KGHSH, CDR2 LQKENI. The CDR3 here is CASSPQGMGEKLFF. CDR3 sequence (DNA): TGTGCCAGCTCACCTCAGGGGATGGGTGAAAAACTGTTTTTT.

V usage is TRBV7-9 and J usage is TRBJ2-1; maybe TRBD2 (5 bases). The V gene's germline CDR1 is SEHNR and CDR2 FQNEAQ (reference sequence). V lost 0 bases to trimming and J lost 8 bases, with 11 bases between them. CDR3 length: 14 amino acids. The CDR3 protein is CASSLAYGNDEQFF. As DNA, the CDR3 is TGTGCCAGCAGCTTAGCATACGGGAATGATGAGCAGTTCTTC.

In this sample, this clone turned up a few times. The chain is built from TRBV5-6 and TRBJ1-1; the D gene is possibly TRBD1 (6 bases). The CDR3 is made up of 15 amino acids. Trimming removed 4 bases at V and 2 bases at J, with 15 bases between. CDR1 and CDR2 from the germline V gene are SGHDT and YYEEEE. CDR3 protein: CASSKAGHSNTEAFF. The CDR3 coding sequence is TGTGCCAGCAGCAAAGCGGGACACTCAAACACTGAAGCTTTCTTT.

The chain recombines TRBV5-4 with TRBJ1-1; no firm D call. Germline V gene lookup returns CDR1 SGHNT and CDR2 YYREEE (reference sequence). This CDR3 region has 15 residues. Trimming removed 0 bases from V and 6 bases from J, with 15 bases in between. CDR3 in amino acids: CASSLDAIPGAEAFF. The CDR3 DNA reads TGTGCCAGCAGCTTGGATGCAATCCCCGGAGCTGAAGCTTTCTTT.

The gene calls are TRBV9 and TRBJ1-4; D is unresolved. Per the germline V gene, CDR1 is SGDLS and CDR2 is YYNGEE. This CDR3 region has 18 residues. V was pared by 0 bases and J by 4 bases, with 19 bases between. Here the CDR3 reads CASSVAPVSGDNNEKLFF. The CDR3 coding sequence is TGTGCCAGCAGCGTAGCTCCGGTCTCCGGGGATAATAATGAAAAACTGTTTTTT.

This clone was seen a few times. The rearrangement joins TRBV19 to TRBJ2-1; 9 nucleotides agree with TRBD2. The CDR3 is 15 residues long. Germline CDR1 LNHDA, CDR2 SQIVND (reference sequence). The V segment lost 9 bases and the J segment 1 base; nucleotides outside the gene matches: 7. The CDR3 DNA reads TGTGCCAGCACGGGGCGGGAGGGGTCCTACAATGAGCAGTTCTTC. Translated: CASTGREGSYNEQFF.